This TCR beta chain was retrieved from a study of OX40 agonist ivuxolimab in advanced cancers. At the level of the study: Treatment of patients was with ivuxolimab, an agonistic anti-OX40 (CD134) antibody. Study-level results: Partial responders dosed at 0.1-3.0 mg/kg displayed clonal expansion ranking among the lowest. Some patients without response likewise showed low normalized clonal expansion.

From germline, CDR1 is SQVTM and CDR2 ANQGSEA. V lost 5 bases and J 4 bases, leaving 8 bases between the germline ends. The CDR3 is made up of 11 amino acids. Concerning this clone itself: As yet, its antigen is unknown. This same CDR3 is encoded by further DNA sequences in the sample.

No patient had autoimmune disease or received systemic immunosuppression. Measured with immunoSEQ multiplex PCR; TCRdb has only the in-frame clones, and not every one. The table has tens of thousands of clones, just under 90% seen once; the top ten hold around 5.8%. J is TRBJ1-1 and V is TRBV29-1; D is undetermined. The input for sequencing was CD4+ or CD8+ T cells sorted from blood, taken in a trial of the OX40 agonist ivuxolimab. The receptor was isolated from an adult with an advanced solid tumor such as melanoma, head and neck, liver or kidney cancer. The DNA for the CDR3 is TGCAGCGTTAGGTCGAGCACTGAAGCTTTCTTT. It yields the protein CSVRSSTEAFF.